This T cell receptor beta chain was sequenced for a study of blood T cell repertoires in COVID-19. As for the study in general: The samples span acute and convalescent COVID-19 from the United States, Italy and Spain. PBMCs, B-cell-depleted T cells, or T cells were the source of the cDNA or gDNA that made up the material.

Authors' data handling: Amplification of reference gene primers was used by the study to estimate nucleated cell counts. TCRdb's table, derived via immunoSEQ multiplex PCR, lists solely in-frame clones and lacks some. The V and J calls and the clone size are those of that table, but D and trimming were determined from the DNA. The repertoire holds some 80,000 clones, with 75% to 90% as singletons. Trimming removed 5 bases from V and 2 bases from J, with 16 bases in between. CDR3 size: 16 residues. Germline V lookup: CDR1 SGHKS, CDR2 YYEKEE (reference sequence). Sequences were obtained from peripheral blood. The TCR sequence derives from a man in his fifties or sixties with active or convalescent COVID-19. The genes are TRBV5-5 and TRBJ1-4, with a weak D call TRBD1 (6 bases). The CDR3 loop is CASRLSFRGTNEKLFF. DNA for the CDR3: TGTGCCAGCAGACTCTCCTTCAGGGGTACTAATGAAAAACTGTTTTTT. Combining the CDR3 with reference TRBV5-5 and TRBJ1-4 gives the whole variable domain DAGVTQSPTHLIKTRGQQVTLRCSPISGHKSVSWYQQVLGQGPQFIFQYYEKEERGRGNFPDRFSARQFPNYSSELNVNALLLGDSALYLCASRLSFRGTNEKLFFGSGTQLSVL.